Below, one T cell receptor (beta chain) is given with its context. Its antigen is currently unknown. This sample was taken from a study of identical twins. The CDR3 totals 13 residues. The germline V gene has CDR1 MNHEY and CDR2 SVGAGI. The germline V and J ends were trimmed by 2 bases and 4 bases, with 8 bases remaining between them. Through template switching, a universal primer site was introduced, and the cDNA contained unique molecular identifiers. Each CDR3 protein is one row after TCRdb ran MiXCR on the 5' RACE reads. The sample has about 430,000 distinct CDR3 sequences; roughly 20% are singletons. Study findings and constraints: The presence of invariant MAIT and iNKT cells could partly confound analyses of zero-insertion sequences. There was an excess of low generation probability in the out-of-frame alpha sequences that twins shared.

The sequence was collected from a man between 45 and 60 years old in good health. Sequenced: naive T cells sorted from blood. This chain joins TRBV6-5 and TRBJ1-2; possible D gene TRBD1, 6 bases. CDR3 sequence: CASSYQGSYGYTF. The CDR3 DNA follows: TGTGCCAGCAGTTACCAGGGGTCCTATGGCTACACCTTC.